This T cell receptor (beta chain) was identified in a study of T cells in Graves' hyperthyroidism and ophthalmopathy. Inclusion characteristics of ophthalmopathy patients comprised a Clinical Activity Score of at least 3, a NOSPECS grade of at least 4, and duration under 3 months. With regard to this clonotype: Antigen specificity is unknown.

Unmatched junction bases numbered 5, after V lost 4 bases and J lost 0 bases. Germline V gene sequence: CDR1 SEHNR, CDR2 FQNEAQ (reference sequence). The CDR3 runs to 15 residues. Study-wide points: Ophthalmopathy was distinguished from stable hyperthyroidism by 13 V-J signatures. Most thyroid clonotypes expanded above 0.001 were also detected in blood.

Amplification yielded TCR beta CDR3 regions, with RNA transcripts as the source. First-round RT-PCR with HTBI primers amplified the TCR CDR3 region. Via MiXCR, TCRdb re-called the multiplex PCR reads, giving one row per CDR3 protein. The data show fewer than 650,000 distinct CDR3 sequences, roughly 14% seen once. The chain carries TRBV7-9 and TRBJ1-1; 7 nucleotides line up with TRBD1. Sequences were obtained from blood. The clonotype originates from a woman in her forties with Graves' ophthalmopathy. CDR3 loop: CASSSGGYMNTEAFF. CDR3 nucleotide sequence: TGTGCCAGCAGCTCAGGGGGTTATATGAACACTGAAGCTTTCTTT.